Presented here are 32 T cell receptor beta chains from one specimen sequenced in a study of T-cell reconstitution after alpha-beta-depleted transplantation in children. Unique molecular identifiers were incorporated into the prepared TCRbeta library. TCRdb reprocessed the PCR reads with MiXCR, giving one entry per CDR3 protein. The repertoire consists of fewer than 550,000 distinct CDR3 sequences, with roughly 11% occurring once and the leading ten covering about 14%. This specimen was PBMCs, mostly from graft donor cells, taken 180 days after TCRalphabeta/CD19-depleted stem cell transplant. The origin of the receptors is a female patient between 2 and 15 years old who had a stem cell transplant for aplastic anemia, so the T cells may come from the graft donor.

CDR3 nucleotide sequence: TGTGCCAGCAGCTTAAACAGGGGGGGGTACGAGCAGTACGTC. It is translated as CASSLNRGGYEQYV. This chain uses TRBV7-2 with TRBJ2-7, with D possibly being TRBD1 (8 bases). Trimming took off 2 bases at V and 4 bases at J, with 12 bases between the two ends. The CDR3 has 14 amino acids. From germline, CDR1 is SGHTA and CDR2 FQGNSA.

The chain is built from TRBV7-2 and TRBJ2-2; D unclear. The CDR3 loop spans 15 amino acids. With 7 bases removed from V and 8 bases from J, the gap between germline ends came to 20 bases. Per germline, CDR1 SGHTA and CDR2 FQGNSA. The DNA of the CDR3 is TGTGCCAGCATCGGATCTCCGACATTGCGGGGGGAGCTGTTTTTT. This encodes CASIGSPTLRGELFF.

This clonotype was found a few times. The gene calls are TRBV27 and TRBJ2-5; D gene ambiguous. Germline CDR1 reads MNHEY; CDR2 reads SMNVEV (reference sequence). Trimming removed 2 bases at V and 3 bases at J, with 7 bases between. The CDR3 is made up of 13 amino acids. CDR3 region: CASSLVWKETQYF. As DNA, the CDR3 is TGTGCCAGCAGTTTAGTGTGGAAAGAGACCCAGTACTTC.

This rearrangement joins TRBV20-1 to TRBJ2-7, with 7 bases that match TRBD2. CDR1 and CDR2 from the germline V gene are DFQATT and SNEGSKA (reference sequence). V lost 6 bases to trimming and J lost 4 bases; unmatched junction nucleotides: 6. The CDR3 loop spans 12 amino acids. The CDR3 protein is CSAKGLLYEQYV. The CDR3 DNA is TGCAGTGCGAAGGGACTATTATACGAGCAGTACGTC.

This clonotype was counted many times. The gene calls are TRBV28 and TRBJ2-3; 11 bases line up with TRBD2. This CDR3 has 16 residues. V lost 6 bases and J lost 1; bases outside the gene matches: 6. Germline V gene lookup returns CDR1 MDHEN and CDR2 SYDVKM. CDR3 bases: TGTGCCAGCAGCTATCTAGCGGGAGGAGGCACAGATACGCAGTATTTT. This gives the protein CASSYLAGGGTDTQYF.

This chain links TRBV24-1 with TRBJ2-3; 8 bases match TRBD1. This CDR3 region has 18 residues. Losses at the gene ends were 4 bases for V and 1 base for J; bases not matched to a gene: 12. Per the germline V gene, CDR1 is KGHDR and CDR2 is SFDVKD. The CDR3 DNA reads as TGTGCCACCAGTGACCGACTTCGGACAGGGACCGGCACAGATACGCAGTATTTT. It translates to CATSDRLRTGTGTDTQYF.

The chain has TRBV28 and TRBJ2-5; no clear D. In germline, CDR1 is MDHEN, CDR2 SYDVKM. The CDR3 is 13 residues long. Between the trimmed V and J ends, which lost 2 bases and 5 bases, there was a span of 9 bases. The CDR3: CASSLGRVETQYF. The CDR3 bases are TGTGCCAGCAGTTTAGGCAGAGTTGAGACCCAGTACTTC. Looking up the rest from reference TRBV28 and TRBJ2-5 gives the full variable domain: DVKVTQSSRYLVKRTGEKVFLECVQDMDHENMFWYRQDPGLGLRLIYFSYDVKMKEKGDIPEGYSVSREKKERFSLILESASTNQTSMYLCASSLGRVETQYFGPGTRLLVL.

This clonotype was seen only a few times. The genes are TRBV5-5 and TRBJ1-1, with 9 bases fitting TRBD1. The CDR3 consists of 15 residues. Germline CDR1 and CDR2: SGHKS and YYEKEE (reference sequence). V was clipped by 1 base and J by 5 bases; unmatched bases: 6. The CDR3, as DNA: TGTGCCAGCAGCTTGCAGGACAGGGGAGGAACTGAAGCTTTCTTT. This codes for CASSLQDRGGTEAFF.

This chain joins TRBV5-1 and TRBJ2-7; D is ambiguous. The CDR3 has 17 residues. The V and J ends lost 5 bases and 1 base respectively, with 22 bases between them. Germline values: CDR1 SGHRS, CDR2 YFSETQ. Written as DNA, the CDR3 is TGCGCCAGCAGTTCCGCCCGGCGGAGCCGAATTTCCTACGAGCAGTACTTC. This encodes CASSSARRSRISYEQYF.

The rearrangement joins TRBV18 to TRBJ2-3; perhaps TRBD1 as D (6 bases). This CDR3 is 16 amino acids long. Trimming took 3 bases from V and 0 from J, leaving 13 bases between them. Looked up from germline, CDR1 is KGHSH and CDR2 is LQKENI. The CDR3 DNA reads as TGTGCCAGCTCACCGCTGGGACAAGCTAGCACAGATACGCAGTATTTT. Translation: CASSPLGQASTDTQYF.

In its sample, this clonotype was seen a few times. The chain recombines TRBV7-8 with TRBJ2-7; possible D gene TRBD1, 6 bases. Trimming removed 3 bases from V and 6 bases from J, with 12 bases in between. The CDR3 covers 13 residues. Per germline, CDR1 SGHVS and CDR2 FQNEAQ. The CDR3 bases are TGTGCCAGCAGCTTTATTAGACAGGCCGAGCAGTACGTC. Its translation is CASSFIRQAEQYV.

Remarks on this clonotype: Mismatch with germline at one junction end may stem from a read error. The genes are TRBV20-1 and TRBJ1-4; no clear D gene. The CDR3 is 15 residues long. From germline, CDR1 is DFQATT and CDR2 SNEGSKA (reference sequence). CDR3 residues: CSARDFSATNEKLFF. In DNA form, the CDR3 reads TGCAGTGCTCGAGACTTTTCTGCAACTAATGAAAAACTGTTTTTT.

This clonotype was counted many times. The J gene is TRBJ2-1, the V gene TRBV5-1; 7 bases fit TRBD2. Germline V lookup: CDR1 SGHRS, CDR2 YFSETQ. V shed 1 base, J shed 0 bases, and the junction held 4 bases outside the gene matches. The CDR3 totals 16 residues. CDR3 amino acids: CASSLQGGSSYNEQFF. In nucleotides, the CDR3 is TGCGCCAGCAGCTTGCAAGGCGGGAGCTCCTACAATGAGCAGTTCTTC.

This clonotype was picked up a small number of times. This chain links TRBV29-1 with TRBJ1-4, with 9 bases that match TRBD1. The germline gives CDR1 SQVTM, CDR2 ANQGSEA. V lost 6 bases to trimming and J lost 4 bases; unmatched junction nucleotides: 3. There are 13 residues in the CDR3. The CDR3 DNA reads TGCAGCGTCGGGACAGGGATTAATGAAAAACTGTTTTTT. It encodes CSVGTGINEKLFF.

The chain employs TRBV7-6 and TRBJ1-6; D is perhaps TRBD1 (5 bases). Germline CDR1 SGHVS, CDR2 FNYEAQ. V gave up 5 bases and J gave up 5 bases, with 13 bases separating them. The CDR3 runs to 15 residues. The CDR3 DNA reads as TGTGCCAGCAGCCCCAGGGACGGAAATAATTCACCCCTCCACTTT. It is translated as CASSPRDGNNSPLHF.

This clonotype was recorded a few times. CDR3: CASSPYFGRGEAEAFF. The CDR3 DNA is TGTGCCAGCAGTCCCTACTTCGGACGGGGTGAGGCTGAAGCTTTCTTT. The rearrangement joins TRBV6-4 to TRBJ1-1; no clear D. V was clipped by 5 bases and J by 6 bases, with 22 bases between them. The germline CDR1 and CDR2 sequences are MRHNA and SNTAGT. The CDR3 runs 16 residues.

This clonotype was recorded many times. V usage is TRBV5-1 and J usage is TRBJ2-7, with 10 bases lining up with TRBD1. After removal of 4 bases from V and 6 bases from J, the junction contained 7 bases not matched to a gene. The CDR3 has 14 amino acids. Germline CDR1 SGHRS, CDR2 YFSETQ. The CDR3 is CASSHGTGEGEQYF. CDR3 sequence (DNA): TGCGCCAGCAGCCACGGGACAGGGGAGGGCGAGCAGTACTTC. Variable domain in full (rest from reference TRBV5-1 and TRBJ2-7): KAGVTQTPRYLIKTRGQQVTLSCSPISGHRSVSWYQQTPGQGLQFLFEYFSETQRNKGNFPGRFSGRQFSNSRSEMNVSTLELGDSALYLCASSHGTGEGEQYFGPGTRLTVT.

CDR3 coding DNA: TGCGCCAGCAGCTTGGCCCAAAAAGATACGCAGTATTTT. It translates to CASSLAQKDTQYF. The gene calls are TRBV5-1 and TRBJ2-3; D is unclear. This CDR3 comprises 13 residues. V lost 0 bases and J lost 5, with 7 bases in between. Germline V gene lookup returns CDR1 SGHRS and CDR2 YFSETQ.

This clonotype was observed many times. The CDR3 region is CATSDSDYRQETQYF. The CDR3, as DNA: TGTGCCACCAGTGATTCCGATTACCGCCAAGAGACCCAGTACTTC. This chain links TRBV24-1 with TRBJ2-5, with D unclear. Germline loops: CDR1 KGHDR, CDR2 SFDVKD. This CDR3 is 15 amino acids long. Trimming pared 2 bases from V and 1 base from J, leaving 10 bases between.

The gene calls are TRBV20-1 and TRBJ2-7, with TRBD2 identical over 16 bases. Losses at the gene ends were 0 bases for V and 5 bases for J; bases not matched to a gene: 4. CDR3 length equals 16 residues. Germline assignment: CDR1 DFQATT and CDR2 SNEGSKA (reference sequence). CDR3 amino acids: CSARDGTSGRAHEQYV. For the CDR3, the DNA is TGCAGTGCTAGAGATGGGACTAGCGGGAGGGCCCACGAGCAGTACGTC.

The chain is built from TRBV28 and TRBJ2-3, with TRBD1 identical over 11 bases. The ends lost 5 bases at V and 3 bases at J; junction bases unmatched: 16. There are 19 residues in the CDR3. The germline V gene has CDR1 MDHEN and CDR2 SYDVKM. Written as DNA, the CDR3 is TGTGCCAGCAGTCCCTCTGGACAGGGGGCGCAATTGTGGACAGATACGCAGTATTTT. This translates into CASSPSGQGAQLWTDTQYF.

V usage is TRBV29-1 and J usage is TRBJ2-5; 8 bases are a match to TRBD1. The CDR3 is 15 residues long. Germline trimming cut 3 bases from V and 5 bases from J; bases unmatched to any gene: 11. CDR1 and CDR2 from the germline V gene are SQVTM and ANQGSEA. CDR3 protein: CSVESRTGSRETQYF. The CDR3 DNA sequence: TGCAGCGTTGAGTCCCGGACAGGGTCGAGGGAGACCCAGTACTTC.

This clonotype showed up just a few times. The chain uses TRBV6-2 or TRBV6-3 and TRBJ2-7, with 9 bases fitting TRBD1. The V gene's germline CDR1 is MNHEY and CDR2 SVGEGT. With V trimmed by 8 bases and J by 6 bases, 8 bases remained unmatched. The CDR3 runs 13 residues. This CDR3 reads CASGWTGVGEQYV. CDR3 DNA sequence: TGTGCCAGCGGCTGGACAGGGGTGGGCGAGCAGTACGTC.

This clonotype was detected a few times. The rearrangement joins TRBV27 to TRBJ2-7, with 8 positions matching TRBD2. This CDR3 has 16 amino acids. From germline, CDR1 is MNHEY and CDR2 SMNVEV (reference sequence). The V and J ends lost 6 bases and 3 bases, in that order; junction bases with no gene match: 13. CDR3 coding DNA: TGTGCCAGCAGCCCAGAAGGGCGGGAGGCTATCTACGAGCAGTACTTC. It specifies CASSPEGREAIYEQYF.

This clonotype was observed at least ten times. CDR3 protein: CASSSTPSSYNEQFF. The CDR3 DNA is TGTGCCAGCAGCTCGACGCCAAGCTCCTACAATGAGCAGTTCTTC. The chain carries TRBV7-2 and TRBJ2-1; D unclear. Trimming took off 4 bases at V and 0 bases at J, with 10 bases between the two ends. The CDR3 is made up of 15 amino acids. Germline V lookup: CDR1 SGHTA, CDR2 FQGNSA.

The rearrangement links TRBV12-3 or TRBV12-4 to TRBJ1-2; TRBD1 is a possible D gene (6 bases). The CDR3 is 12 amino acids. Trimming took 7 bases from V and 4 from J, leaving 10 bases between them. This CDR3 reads CASNQGSYGYTF. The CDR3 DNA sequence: TGTGCCAGCAACCAGGGGTCCTATGGCTACACCTTC.

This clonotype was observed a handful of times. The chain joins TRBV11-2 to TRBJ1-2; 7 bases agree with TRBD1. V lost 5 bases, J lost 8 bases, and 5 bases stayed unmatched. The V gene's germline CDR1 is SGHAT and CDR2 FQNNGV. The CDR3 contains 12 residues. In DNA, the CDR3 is TGTGCCAGCAGCACCTACAGGGGCGGCTACACCTTC. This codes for CASSTYRGGYTF.

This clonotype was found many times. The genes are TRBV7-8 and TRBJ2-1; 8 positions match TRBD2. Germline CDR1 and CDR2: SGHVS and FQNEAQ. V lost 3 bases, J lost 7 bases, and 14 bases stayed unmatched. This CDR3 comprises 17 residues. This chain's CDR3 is CASSLGAGGFLWNEQFF. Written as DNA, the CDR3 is TGTGCCAGCAGCTTGGGCGCGGGGGGATTCTTGTGGAATGAGCAGTTCTTC.

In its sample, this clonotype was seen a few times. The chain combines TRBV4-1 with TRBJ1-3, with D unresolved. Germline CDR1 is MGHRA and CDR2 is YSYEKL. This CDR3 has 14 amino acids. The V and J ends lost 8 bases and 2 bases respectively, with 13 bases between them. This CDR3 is CASYVTRAGNTIYF. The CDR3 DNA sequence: TGCGCCAGCTACGTTACGCGGGCTGGAAACACCATATATTTT.

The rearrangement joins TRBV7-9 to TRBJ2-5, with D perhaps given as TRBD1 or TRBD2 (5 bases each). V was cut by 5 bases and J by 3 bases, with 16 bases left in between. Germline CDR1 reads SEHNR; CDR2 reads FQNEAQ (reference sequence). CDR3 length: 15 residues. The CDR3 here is CASSQAGSRKETQYF. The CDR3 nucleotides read TGTGCCAGCAGCCAAGCAGGGAGCAGAAAAGAGACCCAGTACTTC.

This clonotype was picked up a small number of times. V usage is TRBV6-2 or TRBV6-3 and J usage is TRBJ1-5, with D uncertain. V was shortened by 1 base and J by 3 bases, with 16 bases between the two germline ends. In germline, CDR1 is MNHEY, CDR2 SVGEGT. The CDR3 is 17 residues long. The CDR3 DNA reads TGTGCCAGCAGTTACTACACTGGACCCGGGGTCAATCAGCCCCAGCATTTT. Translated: CASSYYTGPGVNQPQHF.

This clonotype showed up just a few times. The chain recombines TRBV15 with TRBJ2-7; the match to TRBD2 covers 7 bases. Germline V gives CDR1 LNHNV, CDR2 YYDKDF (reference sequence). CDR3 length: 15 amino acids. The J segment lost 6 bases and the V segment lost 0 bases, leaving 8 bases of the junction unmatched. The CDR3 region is CATSRDAGVAREQYV. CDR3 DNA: TGTGCCACCAGCAGAGATGCGGGAGTCGCGCGCGAGCAGTACGTC.